The clone carrying this TCR beta chain has only a few counts. The antigen is unknown. This sample's TCRbeta library carried unique molecular identifier barcodes. Using its own MiXCR run on the PCR reads, TCRdb lists one record per CDR3 protein. The sample has about 830,000 distinct CDR3 sequences; less than 20% are singletons. This specimen comes from a study of T-cell reconstitution after alpha-beta-depleted transplantation in children. Study-level findings and limits: Several hundred graft clones that had expanded were reportedly the source of alpha-beta T cells about two months after transplant. One year after transplant, T-cell counts and diversity came mostly from newly produced T cells.

There are 15 residues in the CDR3. The source material was PBMCs, mostly from graft donor cells, sampled 360 days after TCRalphabeta/CD19-depleted stem cell transplant. This receptor was obtained from a male patient between 5 and 17 years old who had a stem cell transplant for acute lymphoblastic leukemia, so the T cells may come from the graft donor. This chain connects TRBV21-1 to TRBJ1-2. TRBV21-1 is a recognized pseudogene. The CDR3 loop reads CAGKIRALRYYGYTF. CDR3 bases: TGTGCCGGCAAGATCCGGGCCTTGAGGTACTATGGCTACACCTTC.